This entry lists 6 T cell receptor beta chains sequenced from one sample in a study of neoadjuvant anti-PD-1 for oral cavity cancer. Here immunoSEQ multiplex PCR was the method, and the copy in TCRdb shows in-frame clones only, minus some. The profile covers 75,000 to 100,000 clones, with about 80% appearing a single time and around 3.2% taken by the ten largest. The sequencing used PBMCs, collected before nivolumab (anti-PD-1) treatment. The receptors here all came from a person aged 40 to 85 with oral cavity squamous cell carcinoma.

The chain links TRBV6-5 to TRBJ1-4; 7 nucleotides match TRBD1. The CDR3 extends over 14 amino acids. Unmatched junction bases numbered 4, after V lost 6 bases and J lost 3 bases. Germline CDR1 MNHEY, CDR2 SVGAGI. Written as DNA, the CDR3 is TGTGCCAGCAGAACACAGGGGCCTAATGAAAAACTGTTTTTT. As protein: CASRTQGPNEKLFF.

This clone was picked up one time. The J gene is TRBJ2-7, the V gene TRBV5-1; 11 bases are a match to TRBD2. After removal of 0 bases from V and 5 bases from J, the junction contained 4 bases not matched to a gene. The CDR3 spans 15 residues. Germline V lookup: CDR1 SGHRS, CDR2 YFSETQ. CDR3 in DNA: TGCGCCAGCAGCTTGGTGGCTAGCGGGAGGAACGAGCAGTACTTC. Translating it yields CASSLVASGRNEQYF.

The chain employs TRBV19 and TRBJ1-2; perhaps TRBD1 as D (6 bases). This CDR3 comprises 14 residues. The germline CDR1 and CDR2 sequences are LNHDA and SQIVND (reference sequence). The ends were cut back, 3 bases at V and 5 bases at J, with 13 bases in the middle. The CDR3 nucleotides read TGTGCCAGTAGTATGCCGACAGGAAATTATGGCTACACCTTC. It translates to CASSMPTGNYGYTF.

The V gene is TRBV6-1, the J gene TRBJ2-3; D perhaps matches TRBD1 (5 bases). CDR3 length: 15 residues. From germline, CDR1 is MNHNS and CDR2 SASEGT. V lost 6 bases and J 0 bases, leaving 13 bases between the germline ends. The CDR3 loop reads CASSGPGASTDTQYF. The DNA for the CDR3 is TGTGCCAGCAGCGGCCCTGGGGCTAGCACAGATACGCAGTATTTT.

In DNA, the CDR3 is TGTGCCAGCACCATGGAGGCGGGAGCGACCGGGGAGCTGTTTTTT. Translation gives CASTMEAGATGELFF. The V call is TRBV6-1, the J call TRBJ2-2; 7 nucleotides line up with TRBD2. The ends lost 7 bases at V and 5 bases at J; junction bases unmatched: 10. This CDR3 is built from 15 residues. CDR1 and CDR2 from the germline V gene are MNHNS and SASEGT.

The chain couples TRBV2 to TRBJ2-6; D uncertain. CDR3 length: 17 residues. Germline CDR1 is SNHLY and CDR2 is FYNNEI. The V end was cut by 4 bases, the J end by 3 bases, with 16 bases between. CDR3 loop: CASSVSYKGFGANVLTF. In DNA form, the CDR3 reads TGTGCCAGCAGTGTTAGCTATAAGGGTTTTGGGGCCAACGTCCTGACTTTC.